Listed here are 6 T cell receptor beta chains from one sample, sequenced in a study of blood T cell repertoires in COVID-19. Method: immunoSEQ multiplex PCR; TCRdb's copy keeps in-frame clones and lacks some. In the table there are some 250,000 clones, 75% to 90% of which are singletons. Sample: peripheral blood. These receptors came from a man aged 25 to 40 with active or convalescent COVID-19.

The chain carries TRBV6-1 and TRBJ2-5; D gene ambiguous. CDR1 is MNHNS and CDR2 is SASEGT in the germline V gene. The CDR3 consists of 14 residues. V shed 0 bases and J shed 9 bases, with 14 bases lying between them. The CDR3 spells CASSEAGLYSSQYF. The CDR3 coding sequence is TGTGCCAGCAGTGAAGCGGGCCTCTATAGTTCCCAGTACTTC.

CDR3 nucleotides: TGTGCCAGCAGCGTAGCTACAGGGGCTAGCGGGGGACAAGAGACCCAGTACTTC. This encodes CASSVATGASGGQETQYF. This chain joins TRBV9 and TRBJ2-5, with 10 bases identical to TRBD2. The CDR3 runs 18 residues. Per germline, CDR1 SGDLS and CDR2 YYNGEE. V lost 0 bases and J lost 2; bases outside the gene matches: 10.

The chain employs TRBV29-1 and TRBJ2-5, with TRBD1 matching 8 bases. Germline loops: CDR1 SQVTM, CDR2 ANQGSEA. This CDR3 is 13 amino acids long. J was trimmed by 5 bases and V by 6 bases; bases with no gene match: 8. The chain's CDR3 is CSVPRGQGETQYF. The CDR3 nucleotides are TGCAGCGTCCCCAGGGGGCAGGGTGAGACCCAGTACTTC. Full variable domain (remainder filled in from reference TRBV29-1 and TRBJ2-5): SAVISQKPSRDICQRGTSLTIQCQVDSQVTMMFWYRQQPGQSLTLIATANQGSEATYESGFVIDKFPISRPNLTFSTLTVSNMSPEDSSIYLCSVPRGQGETQYFGPGTRLLVL.

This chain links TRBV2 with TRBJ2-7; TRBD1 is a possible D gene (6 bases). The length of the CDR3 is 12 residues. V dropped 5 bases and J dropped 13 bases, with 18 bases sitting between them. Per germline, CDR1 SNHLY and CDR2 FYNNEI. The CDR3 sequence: CASSSDSSDRYF. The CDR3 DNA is TGTGCCAGCAGTTCGGACAGTTCAGATCGTTACTTC.

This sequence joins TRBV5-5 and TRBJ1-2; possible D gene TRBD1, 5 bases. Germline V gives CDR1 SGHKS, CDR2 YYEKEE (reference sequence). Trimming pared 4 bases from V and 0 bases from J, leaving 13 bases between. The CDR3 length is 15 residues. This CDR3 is CASSPQAGSNYGYTF. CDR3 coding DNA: TGTGCCAGCAGCCCTCAGGCAGGGTCTAACTATGGCTACACCTTC.

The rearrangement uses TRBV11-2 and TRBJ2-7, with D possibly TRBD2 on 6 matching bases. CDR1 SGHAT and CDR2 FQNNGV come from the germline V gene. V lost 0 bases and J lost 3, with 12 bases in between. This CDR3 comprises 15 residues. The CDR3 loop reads CASSLDLGTYYEQYF. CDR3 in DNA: TGTGCCAGCAGCTTAGATCTAGGGACTTACTACGAGCAGTACTTC.